This TCR beta chain was sequenced in a study of T cells in women clearing cervical HPV infection. Study as a whole: Cases' blood sampling followed lesion detection by median around 150 days (90 to 200).

Turning to this clone: Coverage ceases 3 residues before the CDR3 finishes, and the germline J gene fills in the end.

Profiled with immunoSEQ multiplex PCR; TCRdb holds only in-frame clones, not every one. Its listing shows about 28,000 clones. The ends lost 5 bases at V and 6 bases at J; junction bases unmatched: 6. There are 14 residues in the CDR3. The V gene's germline CDR1 is SGHTA and CDR2 FQGTGA. Prevalent HPV16 infections were excluded; only incident single HPV16 infections included. HPV was found by MY09/MY11 PCR and dot-blot genotyping. The source is a woman between 18 and 70 years old with a cervical HPV16 infection that either progressed to CIN3+ or cleared (not recorded which). V is TRBV7-3 and J is TRBJ2-2; the match to TRBD1 covers 7 bases. Source material: blood buffy coat. CDR3 DNA, as far as it was read: TGTGCCAGCAGCCTCGACAGGGTGGCCGGGGAG. Translating gives CASSLDRVAGE. The full CDR3 protein is CASSLDRVAGELFF.